Listed below are T cell receptor beta chains from one sample, sequenced in a study of brain metastases from non-small cell lung cancer. Some clones are missing from TCRdb's copy, which holds only in-frame ones; the method was immunoSEQ multiplex PCR. The table lists about 6,000 clones, about four fifths of them singletons. The sequencing input was primary lung tumor tissue. These receptors all come from a donor aged 40 or older with non-small cell lung cancer. CDR3s include the opening cysteine and the closing phenylalanine or tryptophan. Each record gives: V gene, D gene, CDR3 protein. A D gene is named only where the DNA matches it firmly.

TRBV30 . CAWSGGGRQPQHF
TRBV19 TRBD2 CASSPGLAGGELFF
TRBV28 TRBD1 CAIGTGGGQPQHF
TRBV24-1 TRBD2 CATMGGSPGTSGWAGTDTQYF
TRBV7-2 . CASSFGGRTEAFF
TRBV7-6 TRBD2 CASSRGGTYEQYF
TRBV14 TRBD2 CASSQDGGGLSGANVLTF
TRBV15 TRBD2 CATSGRTSGGADTQYF
TRBV11-3 TRBD1 CASSRGQGMDEQYF
TRBV7-9 TRBD2 CASSLSGGDNEQFF
TRBV9 TRBD2 CASSVGAGGQFEQFF
TRBV2 . CASSDPWGSSGYTF
TRBV19 TRBD1 CASSPPGQEARTEAFF
TRBV19 TRBD1 CASSNGQGAVTEAFF
TRBV28 . CASSLGGTGNTIYF
TRBV5-1 TRBD1 CASSLGTGGTDTQYF
TRBV4-2 TRBD1 CASSHYWTGGTKGQEEQYF
TRBV25-1 . CASSEGWQAFF
TRBV3-1/TRBV3-2 . CASSRPRQPGNTIYF
TRBV15 TRBD2 CATSRDLAGVSTDTQYF
TRBV14 . CASSLTRDTQYF
TRBV28 . CASIGPLMNTEAFF
TRBV6-1 . CASSEVSGMANTEAFF
TRBV6-1 . CASSFGQGGKLFF
TRBV29-1 TRBD1 CSVGQGAKNIQYF
TRBV9 . CASSVGPILPRGANVLTF
TRBV4-2 . CASSPSWGENNEQFF
TRBV21-1 . CASSKGGGQGPDTQYF